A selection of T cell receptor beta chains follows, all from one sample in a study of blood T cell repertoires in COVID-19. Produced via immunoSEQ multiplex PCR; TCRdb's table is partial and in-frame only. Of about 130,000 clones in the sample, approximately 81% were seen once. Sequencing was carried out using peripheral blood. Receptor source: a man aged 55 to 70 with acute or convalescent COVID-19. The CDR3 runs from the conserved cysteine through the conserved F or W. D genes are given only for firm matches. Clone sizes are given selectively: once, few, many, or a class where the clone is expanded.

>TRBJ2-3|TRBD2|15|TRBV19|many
CASSKLAVYTDTQYF
TGTGCCAGTAGTAAACTAGCGGTTTATACAGATACGCAGTATTTT
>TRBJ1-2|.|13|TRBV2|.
CASRLQGEDGYTF
TGTGCCAGCAGGCTACAGGGTGAGGATGGCTACACCTTC
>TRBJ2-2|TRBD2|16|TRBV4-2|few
CASSQGPAGGTGELFF
TGTGCCAGCAGCCAAGGCCCAGCGGGGGGGACCGGGGAGCTGTTTTTT
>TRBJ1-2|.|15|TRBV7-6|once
CASSSMGDIPDGYTF
TGTGCCAGCAGCTCAATGGGAGACATTCCTGATGGCTACACCTTC
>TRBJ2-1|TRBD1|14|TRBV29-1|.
CSVAGQESYNEQFF
TGCAGCGTTGCCGGACAGGAGTCCTACAATGAGCAGTTCTTC
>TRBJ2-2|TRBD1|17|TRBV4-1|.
CASSQYTGGGNTGELFF
TGCGCCAGCAGCCAATACACAGGGGGCGGGAACACCGGGGAGCTGTTTTTT
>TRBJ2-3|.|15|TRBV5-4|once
CASSLDQGWTDTQYF
TGTGCCAGCAGCTTAGATCAGGGATGGACAGATACGCAGTATTTT
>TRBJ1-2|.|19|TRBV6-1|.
CASSEIIRAALRTNYGYTF
TGTGCCAGCAGTGAAATAATACGTGCGGCGCTAAGAACTAACTATGGCTACACCTTC
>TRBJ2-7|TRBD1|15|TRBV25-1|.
CASSDPRGQDYEQYF
TGTGCCAGCAGTGACCCTCGGGGACAGGACTACGAGCAGTACTTC
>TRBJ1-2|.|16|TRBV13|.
CASSSESTRLPYGYTF
TGTGCCAGCAGCTCCGAGTCGACACGGCTACCCTATGGCTACACCTTC
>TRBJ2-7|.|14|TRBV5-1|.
CASSLGLSSGEQYF
TGCGCCAGCAGCTTGGGACTCTCTTCGGGGGAGCAGTACTTC
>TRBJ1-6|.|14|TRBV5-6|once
CASRLQSTLAPLHF
TGTGCCAGCAGACTCCAATCGACACTTGCCCCCCTCCACTTT
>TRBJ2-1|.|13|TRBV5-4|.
CASSLEQRNEQFF
TGTGCCAGCAGCTTGGAGCAACGGAATGAGCAGTTCTTC
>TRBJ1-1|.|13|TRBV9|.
CASSLRQNTEAFF
TGTGCCAGCAGCCTTCGACAGAACACTGAAGCTTTCTTT
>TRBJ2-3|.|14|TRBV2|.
CASTNSLAADTQYF
TGTGCCAGCACTAACTCCCTAGCCGCAGATACGCAGTATTTT
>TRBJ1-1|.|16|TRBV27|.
CASSFLDGAANTEAFF
TGTGCCAGCAGTTTCCTCGATGGGGCGGCGAACACTGAAGCTTTCTTT
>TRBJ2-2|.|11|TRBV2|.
CASSYTGELFF
TGTGCCAGCAGCTACACCGGGGAGCTGTTTTTT
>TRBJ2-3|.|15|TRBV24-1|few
CATSDRGGRTDTQYF
TGTGCCACCAGTGATAGGGGGGGCCGGACAGATACGCAGTATTTT
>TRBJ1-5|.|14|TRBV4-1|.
CASSQVLSNQPQHF
TGCGCCAGCAGCCAAGTTCTCAGCAATCAGCCCCAGCATTTT
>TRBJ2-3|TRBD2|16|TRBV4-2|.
CASSPSTSGGPDTQYF
TGTGCCAGCAGCCCGTCGACTAGCGGGGGCCCAGATACGCAGTATTTT
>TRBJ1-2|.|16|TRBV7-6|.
CASSLEGPGGVHGYTF
TGTGCCAGCAGCTTAGAGGGGCCTGGTGGGGTCCATGGCTACACCTTC
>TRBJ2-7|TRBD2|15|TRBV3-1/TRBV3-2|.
CASSQDGAGEGEQYF
TGTGCCAGCAGCCAAGATGGCGCGGGAGAAGGTGAGCAGTACTTC
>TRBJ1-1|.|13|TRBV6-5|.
CATARGGNTEAFF
TGTGCCACCGCGAGGGGGGGCAACACTGAAGCTTTCTTT
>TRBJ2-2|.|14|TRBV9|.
CASSVDWNTGELFF
TGTGCCAGCAGCGTAGACTGGAACACCGGGGAGCTGTTTTTT
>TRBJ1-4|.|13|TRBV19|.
CATRRTDTQKLFF
TGTGCCACACGACGGACAGATACGCAGAAACTGTTTTTT
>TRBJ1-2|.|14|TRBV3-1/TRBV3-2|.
CASSQGSGFYGYTF
TGTGCCAGCAGCCAAGGGTCCGGGTTCTATGGCTACACCTTC
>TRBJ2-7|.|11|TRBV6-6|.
CASSLKYEQYF
TGTGCCAGCAGTTTAAAATACGAGCAGTACTTC
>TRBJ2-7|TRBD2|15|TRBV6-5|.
CASSYTSGKSYEQYF
TGTGCCAGCAGTTATACTAGCGGGAAATCCTACGAGCAGTACTTC
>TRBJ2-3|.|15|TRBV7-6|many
CASRRGQESTDTQYF
TGTGCCAGCAGGCGAGGGCAGGAAAGCACAGATACGCAGTATTTT
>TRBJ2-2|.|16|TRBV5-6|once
CASSLGLAEYTGELFF
TGTGCCAGCAGCTTGGGTCTGGCGGAGTACACCGGGGAGCTGTTTTTT
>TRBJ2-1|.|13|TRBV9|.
CASSPGTHNEQFF
TGTGCCAGCAGCCCCGGGACTCATAATGAGCAGTTCTTC
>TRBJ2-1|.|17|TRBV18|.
CASSPGQGLNSYNEQFF
TGTGCCAGCTCACCGGGCCAGGGGCTAAACTCCTACAATGAGCAGTTCTTC
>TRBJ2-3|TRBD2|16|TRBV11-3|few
CASSFWTSGSTDTQYF
TGTGCCAGCAGCTTCTGGACTAGCGGGAGCACAGATACGCAGTATTTT
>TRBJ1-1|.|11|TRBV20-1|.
CSAIRNTEAFF
TGCAGTGCTATCAGGAACACTGAAGCTTTCTTT
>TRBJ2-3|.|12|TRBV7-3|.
CASSLDSDTQYF
TGTGCCAGCAGCCTGGACTCAGATACGCAGTATTTT
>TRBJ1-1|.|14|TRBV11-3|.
CASSLGQVNTEAFF
TGTGCCAGCAGCTTAGGACAGGTTAACACTGAAGCTTTCTTT
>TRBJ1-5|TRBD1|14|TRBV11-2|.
CASSSGQGNQPQHF
TGTGCCAGCAGCTCGGGACAGGGGAATCAGCCCCAGCATTTT
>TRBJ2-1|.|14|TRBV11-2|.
CASSSPQGHGEQFF
TGTGCCAGCAGCTCCCCGCAGGGTCACGGTGAGCAGTTCTTC
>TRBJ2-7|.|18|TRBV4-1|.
CASSPIPQGQRVIYEQYF
TGCGCCAGCAGCCCGATCCCTCAAGGGCAGCGGGTGATCTACGAGCAGTACTTC
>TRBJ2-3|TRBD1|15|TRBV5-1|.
CASQTGQGTTDTQYF
TGCGCCAGCCAAACGGGACAGGGGACCACAGATACGCAGTATTTT
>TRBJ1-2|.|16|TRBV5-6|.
CASSENGGTANYGYTF
TGTGCCAGCAGCGAAAACGGGGGGACCGCCAACTATGGCTACACCTTC
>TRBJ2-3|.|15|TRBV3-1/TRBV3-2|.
CASSRPEGGTDTQYF
TGTGCCAGCAGCCGCCCCGAGGGCGGCACAGATACGCAGTATTTT
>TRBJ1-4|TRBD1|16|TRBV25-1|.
CASSGDREVLGEKLFF
TGTGCCAGCAGTGGGGACAGGGAGGTGTTAGGTGAAAAACTGTTTTTT
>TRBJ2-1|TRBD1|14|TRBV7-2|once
CASSLEDRANEQFF
TGTGCCAGCAGCTTAGAGGACAGGGCCAATGAGCAGTTCTTC
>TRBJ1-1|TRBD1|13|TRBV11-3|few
CASSGQGGTEAFF
TGTGCCAGTTCTGGACAGGGGGGGACTGAAGCTTTCTTT
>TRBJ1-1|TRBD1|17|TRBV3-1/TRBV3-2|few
CASSQRDRGPLNTEAFF
TGTGCCAGCAGCCAAAGGGACAGGGGGCCACTGAACACTGAAGCTTTCTTT
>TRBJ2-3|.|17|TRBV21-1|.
CASSKPAGGRSTDTQYF
TGTGCCAGCAGCAAACCGGCCGGTGGGAGGAGCACAGATACGCAGTATTTT
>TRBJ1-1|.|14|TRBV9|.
CASSLRGVNTEAFF
TGTGCCAGCAGCTTGCGGGGGGTGAACACTGAAGCTTTCTTT
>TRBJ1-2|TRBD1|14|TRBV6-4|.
CASSSGTASRGYTF
TGTGCCAGCAGCTCCGGGACAGCCTCGAGGGGCTACACCTTC
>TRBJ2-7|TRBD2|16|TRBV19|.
CASSRGTSGGLWEQYF
TGTGCCAGTAGCCGTGGGACTAGCGGGGGACTCTGGGAGCAGTACTTC
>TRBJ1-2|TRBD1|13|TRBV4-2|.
CASSAGGGGGYTF
TGTGCCAGCAGCGCCGGAGGGGGCGGTGGCTACACCTTC